This TCR beta chain comes out of a study of T cell changes during pregnancy in multiple sclerosis. Germline CDR1 and CDR2: LNHDA and SQIVND (reference sequence). Trimming took 10 bases from V and 3 from J, leaving 19 bases between them. This CDR3 is 15 amino acids long. Measured with immunoSEQ multiplex PCR; TCRdb has only the in-frame clones, and not every one. The table includes some 37,000 clones, around 92% detected once. The genes are TRBV19 and TRBJ1-5, with a tentative D call TRBD1 (5 bases). This receptor was identified in a female donor with multiple sclerosis, enrolled in a pregnancy study. The sample was CD8+ T cells from peripheral blood mononuclear cells, taken after pregnancy. CDR3 sequence: CATTAGRRDNQPQHF. DNA for the CDR3: TGTGCCACCACCGCGGGGCGCAGGGACAATCAGCCCCAGCATTTT.